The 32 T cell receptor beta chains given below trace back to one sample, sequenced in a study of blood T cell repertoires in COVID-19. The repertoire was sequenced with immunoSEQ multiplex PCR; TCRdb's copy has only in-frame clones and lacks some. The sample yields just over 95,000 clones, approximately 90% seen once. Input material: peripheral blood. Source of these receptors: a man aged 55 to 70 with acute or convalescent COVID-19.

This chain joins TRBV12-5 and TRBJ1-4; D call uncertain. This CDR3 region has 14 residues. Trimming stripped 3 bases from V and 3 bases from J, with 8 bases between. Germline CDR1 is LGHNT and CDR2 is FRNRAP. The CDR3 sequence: CASGLMGPNEKLFF. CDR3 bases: TGTGCTAGTGGTTTAATGGGCCCTAATGAAAAACTGTTTTTT.

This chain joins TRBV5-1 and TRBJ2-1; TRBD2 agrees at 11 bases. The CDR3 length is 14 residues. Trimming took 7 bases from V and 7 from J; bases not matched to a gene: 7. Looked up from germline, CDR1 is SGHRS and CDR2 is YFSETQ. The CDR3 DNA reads TGCGCCAGCGGTATAGCGGGGGGGCCAAATGAGCAGTTCTTC. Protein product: CASGIAGGPNEQFF. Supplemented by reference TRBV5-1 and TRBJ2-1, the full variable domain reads KAGVTQTPRYLIKTRGQQVTLSCSPISGHRSVSWYQQTPGQGLQFLFEYFSETQRNKGNFPGRFSGRQFSNSRSEMNVSTLELGDSALYLCASGIAGGPNEQFFGPGTRLTVL.

CDR3: CASKRGTGGKSTEAFF. The CDR3 DNA is TGTGCCAGCAAGCGGGGGACAGGGGGAAAGAGCACTGAAGCTTTCTTT. V is TRBV2 and J is TRBJ1-1, with 11 positions matching TRBD1. The CDR3 totals 16 residues. Per germline, CDR1 SNHLY and CDR2 FYNNEI. V shed 7 bases and J 4 bases; nucleotides not matched to a gene: 11.

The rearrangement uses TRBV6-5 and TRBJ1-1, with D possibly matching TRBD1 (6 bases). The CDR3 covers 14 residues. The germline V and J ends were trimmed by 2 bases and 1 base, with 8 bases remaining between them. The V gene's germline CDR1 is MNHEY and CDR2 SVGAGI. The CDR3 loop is CASSYRTENTEAFF. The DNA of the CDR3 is TGTGCCAGCAGTTACAGGACAGAGAACACTGAAGCTTTCTTT.

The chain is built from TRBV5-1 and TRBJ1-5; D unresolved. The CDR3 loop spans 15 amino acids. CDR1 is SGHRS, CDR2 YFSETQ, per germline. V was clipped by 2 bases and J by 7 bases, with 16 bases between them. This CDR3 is CASSLFGDIGQPQHF. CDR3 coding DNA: TGCGCCAGCAGCTTATTTGGTGACATTGGGCAGCCCCAGCATTTT.

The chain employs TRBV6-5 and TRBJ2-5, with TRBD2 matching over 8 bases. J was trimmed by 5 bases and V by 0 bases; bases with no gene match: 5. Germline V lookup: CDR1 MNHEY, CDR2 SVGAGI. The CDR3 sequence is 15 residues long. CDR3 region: CASSYSGTRGETQYF. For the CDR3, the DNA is TGTGCCAGCAGTTACTCGGGGACTAGAGGGGAGACCCAGTACTTC.

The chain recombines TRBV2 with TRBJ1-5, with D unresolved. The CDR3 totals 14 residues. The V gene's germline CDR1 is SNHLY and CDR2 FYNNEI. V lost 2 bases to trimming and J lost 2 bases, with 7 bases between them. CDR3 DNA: TGTGCCAGCAGTGAACCCGAGGGCAATCAGCCCCAGCATTTT. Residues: CASSEPEGNQPQHF.

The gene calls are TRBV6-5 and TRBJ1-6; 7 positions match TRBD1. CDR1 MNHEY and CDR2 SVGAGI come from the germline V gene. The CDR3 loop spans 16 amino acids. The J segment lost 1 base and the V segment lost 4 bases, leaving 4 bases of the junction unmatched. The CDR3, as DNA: TGTGCCAGCAGTTTTCGACAGGGTTCCTATAATTCACCCCTCCACTTT. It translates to CASSFRQGSYNSPLHF.

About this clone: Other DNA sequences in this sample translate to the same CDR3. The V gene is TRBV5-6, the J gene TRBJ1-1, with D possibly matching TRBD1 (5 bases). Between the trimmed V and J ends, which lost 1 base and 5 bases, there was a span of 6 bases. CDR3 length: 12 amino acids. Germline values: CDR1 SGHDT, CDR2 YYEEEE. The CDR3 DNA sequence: TGTGCCAGCAGCTTGAGGGGAACTGAAGCTTTCTTT. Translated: CASSLRGTEAFF.

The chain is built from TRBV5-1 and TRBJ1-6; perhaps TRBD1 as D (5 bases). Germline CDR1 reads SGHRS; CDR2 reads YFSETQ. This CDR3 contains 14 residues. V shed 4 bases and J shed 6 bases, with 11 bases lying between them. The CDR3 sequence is CASSQGHLNSPLHF. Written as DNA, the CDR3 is TGCGCCAGCAGCCAAGGACATCTTAATTCACCCCTCCACTTT.

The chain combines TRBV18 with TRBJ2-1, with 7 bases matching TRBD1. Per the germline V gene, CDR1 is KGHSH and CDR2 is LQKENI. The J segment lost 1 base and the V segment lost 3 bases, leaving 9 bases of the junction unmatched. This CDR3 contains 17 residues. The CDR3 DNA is TGTGCCAGCTCACCCCCCCCGACAGGGATTTCCTACAATGAGCAGTTCTTC. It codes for CASSPPPTGISYNEQFF. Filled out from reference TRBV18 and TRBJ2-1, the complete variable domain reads NAGVMQNPRHLVRRRGQEARLRCSPMKGHSHVYWYRQLPEEGLKFMVYLQKENIIDESGMPKERFSAEFPKEGPSILRIQQVVRGDSAAYFCASSPPPTGISYNEQFFGPGTRLTVL.

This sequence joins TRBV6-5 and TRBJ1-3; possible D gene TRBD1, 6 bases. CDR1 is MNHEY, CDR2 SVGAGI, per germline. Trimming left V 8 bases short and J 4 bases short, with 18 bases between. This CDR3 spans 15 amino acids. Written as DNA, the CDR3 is TGTGCCAGCCAGGGACAACGGGAGGTGGGAAACACCATATATTTT. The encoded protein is CASQGQREVGNTIYF.

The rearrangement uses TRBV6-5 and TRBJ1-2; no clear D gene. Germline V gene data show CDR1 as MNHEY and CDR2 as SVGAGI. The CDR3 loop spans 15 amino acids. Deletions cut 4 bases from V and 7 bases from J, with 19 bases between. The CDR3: CASSSTLPSISGYTF. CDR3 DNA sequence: TGTGCCAGCAGTTCTACTCTTCCCTCGATAAGTGGCTACACCTTC.

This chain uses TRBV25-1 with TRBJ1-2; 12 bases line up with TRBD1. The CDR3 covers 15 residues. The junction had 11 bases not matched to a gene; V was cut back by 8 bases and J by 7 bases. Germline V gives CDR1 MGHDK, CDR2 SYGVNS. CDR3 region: CASSPRGQGAGGYTF. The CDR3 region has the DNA TGTGCCAGCTCTCCGAGGGGACAGGGGGCCGGTGGCTACACCTTC.

CDR3 protein: CASSQGGGQGNQPQHF. For the CDR3, the DNA is TGTGCCAGCAGCCAAGGTGGGGGACAGGGGAATCAGCCCCAGCATTTT. The V call is TRBV3-1 (or the pseudogene TRBV3-2), the J call TRBJ1-5; TRBD1 matches at 10 bases. Germline V lookup: CDR1 LGHDT, CDR2 YNNKEL (reference sequence). The CDR3 contains 16 residues. V shed 1 base and J 4 bases; nucleotides not matched to a gene: 4.

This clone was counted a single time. The CDR3 bases are TGTGCCAGCTCACCGACTGGGGCAGGAGATTATGGCTACACCTTC. Its protein is CASSPTGAGDYGYTF. The chain uses TRBV18 and TRBJ1-2; a possible D gene is TRBD1 (5 bases). The ends were cut back, 3 bases at V and 5 bases at J, with 16 bases in the middle. The length of the CDR3 is 15 residues. Germline CDR1 and CDR2: KGHSH and LQKENI.

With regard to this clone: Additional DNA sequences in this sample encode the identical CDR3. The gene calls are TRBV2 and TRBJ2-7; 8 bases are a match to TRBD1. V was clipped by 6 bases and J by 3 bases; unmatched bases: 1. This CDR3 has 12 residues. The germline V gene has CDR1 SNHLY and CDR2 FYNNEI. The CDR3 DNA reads TGTGCCAGCAGCGGACAGGGCTACGAGCAGTACGTC. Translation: CASSGQGYEQYV.

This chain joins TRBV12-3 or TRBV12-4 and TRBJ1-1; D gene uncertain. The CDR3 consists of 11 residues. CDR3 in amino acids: CASQRDTEAFF. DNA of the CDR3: TGTGCGTCACAGAGGGACACTGAAGCTTTCTTT.

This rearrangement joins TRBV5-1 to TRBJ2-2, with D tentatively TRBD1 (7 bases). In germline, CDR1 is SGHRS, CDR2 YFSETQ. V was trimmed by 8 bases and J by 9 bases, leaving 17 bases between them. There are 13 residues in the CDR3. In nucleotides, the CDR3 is TGCGCCAGTGGACAGGAGGGTGTTCGGGAGCTGTTTTTT. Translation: CASGQEGVRELFF.

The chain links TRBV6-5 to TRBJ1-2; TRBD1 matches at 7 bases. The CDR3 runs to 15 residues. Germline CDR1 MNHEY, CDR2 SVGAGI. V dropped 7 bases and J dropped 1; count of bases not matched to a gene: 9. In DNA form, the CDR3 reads TGTGCCAGCACACCGACGGACAGGTTTAACTATGGCTACACCTTC. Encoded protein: CASTPTDRFNYGYTF.

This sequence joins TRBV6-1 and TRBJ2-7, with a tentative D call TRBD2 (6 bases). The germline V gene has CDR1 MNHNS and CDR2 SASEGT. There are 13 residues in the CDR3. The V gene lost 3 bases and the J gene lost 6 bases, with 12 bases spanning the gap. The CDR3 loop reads CASSEWRVGEQYF. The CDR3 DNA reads TGTGCCAGCAGTGAGTGGAGGGTGGGCGAGCAGTACTTC.

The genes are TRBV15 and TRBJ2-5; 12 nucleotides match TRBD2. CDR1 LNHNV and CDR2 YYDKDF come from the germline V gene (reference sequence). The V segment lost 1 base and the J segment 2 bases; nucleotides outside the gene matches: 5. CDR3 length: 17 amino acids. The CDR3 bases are TGTGCCACCAGCAGAGGGAGACTAGCGGGGGCACAAGAGACCCAGTACTTC. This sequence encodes CATSRGRLAGAQETQYF.

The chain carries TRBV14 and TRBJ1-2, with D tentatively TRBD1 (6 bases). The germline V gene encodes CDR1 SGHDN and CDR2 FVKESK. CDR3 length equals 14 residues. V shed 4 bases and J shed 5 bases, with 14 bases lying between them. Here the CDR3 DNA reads TGTGCCAGCAGCCCAAAGACAGGACGATATGGCTACACCTTC. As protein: CASSPKTGRYGYTF.

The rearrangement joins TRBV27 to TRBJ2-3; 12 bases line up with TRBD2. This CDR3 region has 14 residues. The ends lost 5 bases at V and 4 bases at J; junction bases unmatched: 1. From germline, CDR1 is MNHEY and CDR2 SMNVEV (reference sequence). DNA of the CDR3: TGTGCCAGCAGTCTAGCGGGGGGGGCAGATACGCAGTATTTT. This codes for CASSLAGGADTQYF.

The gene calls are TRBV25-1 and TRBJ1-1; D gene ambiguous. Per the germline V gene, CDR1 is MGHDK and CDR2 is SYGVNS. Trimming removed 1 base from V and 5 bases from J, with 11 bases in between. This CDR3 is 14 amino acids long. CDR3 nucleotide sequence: TGTGCCAGCAGTGAATTGGGAGGGTCGACTGAAGCTTTCTTT. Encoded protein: CASSELGGSTEAFF.

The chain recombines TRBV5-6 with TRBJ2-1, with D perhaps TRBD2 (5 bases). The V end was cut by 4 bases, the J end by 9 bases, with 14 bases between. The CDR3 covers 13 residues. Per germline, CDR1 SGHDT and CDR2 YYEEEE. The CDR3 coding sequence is TGTGCCAGCAGCATCCGGGATTATGTTGAGCAGTTCTTC. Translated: CASSIRDYVEQFF.

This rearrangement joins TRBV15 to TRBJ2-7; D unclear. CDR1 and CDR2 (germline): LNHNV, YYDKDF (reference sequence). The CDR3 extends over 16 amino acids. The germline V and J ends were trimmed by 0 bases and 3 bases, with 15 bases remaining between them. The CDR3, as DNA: TGTGCCACCAGCAGAGAATCGGCCAGGTCCGGCTACGAGCAGTACTTC. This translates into CATSRESARSGYEQYF.

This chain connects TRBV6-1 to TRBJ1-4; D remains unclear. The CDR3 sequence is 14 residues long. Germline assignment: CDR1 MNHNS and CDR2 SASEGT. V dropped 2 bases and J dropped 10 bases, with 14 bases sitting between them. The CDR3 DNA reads TGTGCCAGCAGTGAACACCCCAGCCCAGGAAAACTGTTTTTT. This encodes CASSEHPSPGKLFF.

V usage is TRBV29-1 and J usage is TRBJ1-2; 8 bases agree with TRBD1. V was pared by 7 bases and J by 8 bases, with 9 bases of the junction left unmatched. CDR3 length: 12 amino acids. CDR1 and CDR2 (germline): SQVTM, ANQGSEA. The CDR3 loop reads CSDDRGEGGYTF. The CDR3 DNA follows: TGCAGCGACGACAGGGGTGAGGGAGGCTACACCTTC.

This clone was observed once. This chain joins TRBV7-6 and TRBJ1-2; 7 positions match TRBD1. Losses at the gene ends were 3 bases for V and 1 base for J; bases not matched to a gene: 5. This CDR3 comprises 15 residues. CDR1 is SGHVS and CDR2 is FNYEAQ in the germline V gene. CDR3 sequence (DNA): TGTGCCAGCAGCTTCGGGACAGCCAATAACTATGGCTACACCTTC. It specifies CASSFGTANNYGYTF.

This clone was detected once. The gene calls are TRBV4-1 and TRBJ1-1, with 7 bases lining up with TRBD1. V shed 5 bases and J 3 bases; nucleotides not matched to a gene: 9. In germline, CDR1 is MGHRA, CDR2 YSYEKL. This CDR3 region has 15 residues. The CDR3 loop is CASSTTGMGYTEAFF. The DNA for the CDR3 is TGCGCCAGCAGCACGACAGGGATGGGTTACACTGAAGCTTTCTTT.

CDR3 sequence: CASTGASYNEQFF. CDR3 coding DNA: TGTGCCAGCACCGGAGCCTCCTACAATGAGCAGTTCTTC. The gene calls are TRBV7-2 and TRBJ2-1; D gene ambiguous. Germline CDR1 and CDR2: SGHTA and FQGNSA. This CDR3 region has 13 residues. V lost 7 bases, J lost 0 bases, and 7 bases lay in between. Complete variable domain (other parts from reference TRBV7-2 and TRBJ2-1): GAGVSQSPSNKVTEKGKDVELRCDPISGHTALYWYRQSLGQGLEFLIYFQGNSAPDKSGLPSDRFSAERTGGSVSTLTIQRTQQEDSAVYLCASTGASYNEQFFGPGTRLTVL.